This T cell receptor beta chain was sequenced for a study of blood T cells in healthy people across ages. Findings and limits, study-wide: Lack of knowledge of donor CMV status possibly confounded expanded clonotype changes.

About this clonotype: Its antigen is unidentified. One junction end does not reproduce the germline sequence, and a read error may be involved.

With a J-beta primer mix and a sample-barcoded 5' primer, a second PCR ran about 7 to 12 cycles. MiXCR, applied by TCRdb to the 5' RACE reads, yields one record per CDR3 protein. This sample has about 830,000 distinct CDR3 sequences, with around 62% found just once. The CDR3 has 15 amino acids. The germline V gene encodes CDR1 SQVTM and CDR2 ANQGSEA. The sample comprised blood. The sequence came from a man under 40 in good health. The chain combines TRBV29-1 with TRBJ2-3; D is possibly TRBD2 (5 bases). The CDR3 region is CSVDRRPLVTDTHYF. DNA for the CDR3: TGCAGCGTTGACAGGAGGCCGTTAGTCACAGATACGCATTATTTT.